A single sample is the source of the 4 T cell receptor beta chains below, sequenced in a study of liver allograft versus peripheral blood T cells. Study at large: Intrahepatic T cell receptor repertoires from transplanted livers were compared against repertoires in recipients' peripheral blood.

TCRdb used MiXCR to reprocess the reads, holding one entry per CDR3 protein. The repertoire consists of just over 6,500 distinct CDR3 sequences, with roughly 17% occurring once and the leading ten covering about 3%. These receptor sequences come from a human patient who had a liver transplant. Some T cells may originate from the graft donor.

Only one count was recorded for this clonotype. This sequence joins TRBV28 and TRBJ2-7; D uncertain. The CDR3 contains 12 residues. V was shortened by 7 bases and J by 2 bases, with 9 bases between the two germline ends. Germline V gene lookup returns CDR1 MDHEN and CDR2 SYDVKM. In DNA, the CDR3 is TGTGCCAGCAAGTCGAGAACCTACGAGCAGTACTTC. Its protein is CASKSRTYEQYF.

This clonotype is judged medium-sized. This chain uses TRBV15 with TRBJ1-5; a possible D gene is TRBD1 (6 bases). The CDR3 consists of 15 residues. Trimming removed 6 bases from V and 0 bases from J, with 12 bases in between. Germline loops: CDR1 LNHNV, CDR2 YYDKDF (reference sequence). CDR3 amino acids: CATRGGADSNQPQHF. Written as DNA, the CDR3 is TGTGCCACCAGAGGGGGGGCAGATAGCAATCAGCCCCAGCATTTT.

This sequence joins TRBV7-9 and TRBJ2-1; D remains unclear. This CDR3 has 13 amino acids. Between the trimmed V and J ends, which lost 2 bases and 7 bases, there was a span of 9 bases. Germline CDR1 is SEHNR and CDR2 is FQNEAQ (reference sequence). The CDR3 DNA sequence: TGTGCCAGCAGCTTACACGTGGGAAATGAGCAGTTCTTC. This encodes CASSLHVGNEQFF.

The CDR3, as DNA: TGCAGTGCTAGGGCTAGCGCTACGCAAGAGACCCAGTACTTC. The encoded protein is CSARASATQETQYF. The rearrangement uses TRBV20-1 and TRBJ2-5; a weak D match, TRBD2 (6 bases). The germline V gene has CDR1 DFQATT and CDR2 SNEGSKA (reference sequence). V shed 3 bases and J shed 2 bases, with 13 bases lying between them. The CDR3 sequence is 14 residues long.